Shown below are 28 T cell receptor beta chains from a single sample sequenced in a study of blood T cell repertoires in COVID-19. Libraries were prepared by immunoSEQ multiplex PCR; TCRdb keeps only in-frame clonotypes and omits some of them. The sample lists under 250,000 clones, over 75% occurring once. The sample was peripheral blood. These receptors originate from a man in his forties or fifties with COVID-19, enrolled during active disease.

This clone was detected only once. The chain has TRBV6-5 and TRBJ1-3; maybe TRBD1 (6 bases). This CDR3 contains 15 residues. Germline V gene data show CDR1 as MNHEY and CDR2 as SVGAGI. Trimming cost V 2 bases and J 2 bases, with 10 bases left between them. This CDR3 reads CASSYRTGPGNTIYF. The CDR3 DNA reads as TGTGCCAGCAGTTACCGAACAGGGCCTGGAAACACCATATATTTT.

As DNA, the CDR3 is TGTGCCAGCAGTGGAGACACCGGGGAGCTGTTTTTT. The encoded protein is CASSGDTGELFF. V is TRBV12-3 or TRBV12-4 and J is TRBJ2-2; the D is unclear. The CDR3 spans 12 residues. The germline V and J ends were trimmed by 5 bases and 3 bases, with 4 bases remaining between them.

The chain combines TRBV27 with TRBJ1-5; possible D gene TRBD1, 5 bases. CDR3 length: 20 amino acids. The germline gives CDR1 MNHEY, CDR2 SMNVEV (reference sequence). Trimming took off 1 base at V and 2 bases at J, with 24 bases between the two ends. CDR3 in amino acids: CASSLFSPRGAGKGNQPQHF. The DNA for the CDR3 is TGTGCCAGCAGTTTATTTTCCCCTCGTGGGGCAGGGAAGGGCAATCAGCCCCAGCATTTT.

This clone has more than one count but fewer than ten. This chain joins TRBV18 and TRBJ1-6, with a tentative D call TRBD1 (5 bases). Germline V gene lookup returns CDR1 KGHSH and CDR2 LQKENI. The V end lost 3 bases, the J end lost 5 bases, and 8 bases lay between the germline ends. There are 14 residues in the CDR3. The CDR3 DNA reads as TGTGCCAGCTCACCCAAGACAGATAATTCACCCCTCCACTTT. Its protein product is CASSPKTDNSPLHF.

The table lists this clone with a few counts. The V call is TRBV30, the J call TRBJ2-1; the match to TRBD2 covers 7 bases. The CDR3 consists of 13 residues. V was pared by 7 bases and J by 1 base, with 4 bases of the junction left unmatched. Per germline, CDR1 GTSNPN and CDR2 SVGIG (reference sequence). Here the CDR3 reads CASPGGSYNEQFF. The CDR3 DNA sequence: TGTGCCTCCCCCGGGGGGTCCTACAATGAGCAGTTCTTC.

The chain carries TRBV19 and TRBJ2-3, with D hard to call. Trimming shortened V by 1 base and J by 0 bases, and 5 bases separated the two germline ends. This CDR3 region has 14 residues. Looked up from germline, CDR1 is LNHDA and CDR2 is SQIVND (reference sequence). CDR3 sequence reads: CASSIVQSTDTQYF. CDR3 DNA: TGTGCCAGTAGTATAGTACAAAGCACAGATACGCAGTATTTT. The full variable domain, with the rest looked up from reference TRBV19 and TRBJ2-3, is DGGITQSPKYLFRKEGQNVTLSCEQNLNHDAMYWYRQDPGQGLRLIYYSQIVNDFQKGDIAEGYSVSREKKESFPLTVTSAQKNPTAFYLCASSIVQSTDTQYFGPGTRLTVL.

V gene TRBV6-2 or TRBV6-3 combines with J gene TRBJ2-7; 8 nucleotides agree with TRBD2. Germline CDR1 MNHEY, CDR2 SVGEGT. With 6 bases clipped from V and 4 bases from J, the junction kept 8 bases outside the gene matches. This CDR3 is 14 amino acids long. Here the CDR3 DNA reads TGTGCCAGCAGACCTTCGGGGGGGTTGTACGAGCAGTACTTC. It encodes CASRPSGGLYEQYF.

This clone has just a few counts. CDR3 amino acids: CASSAQGLGSPLHF. CDR3 sequence (DNA): TGTGCCAGCAGCGCTCAGGGTCTCGGTTCACCCCTCCACTTT. The genes are TRBV9 and TRBJ1-6, with a possible D match to TRBD1 (5 bases). Germline V gene sequence: CDR1 SGDLS, CDR2 YYNGEE. With 3 bases removed from V and 9 bases from J, the gap between germline ends came to 13 bases. The CDR3 contains 14 residues.

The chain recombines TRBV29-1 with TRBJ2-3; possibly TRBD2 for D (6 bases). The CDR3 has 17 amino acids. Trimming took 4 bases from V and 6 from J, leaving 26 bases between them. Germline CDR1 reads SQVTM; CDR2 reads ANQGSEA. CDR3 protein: CSVGSGLAYSIGDTQYF. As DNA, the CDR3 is TGCAGCGTTGGGAGCGGGCTAGCCTACTCAATTGGTGATACGCAGTATTTT.

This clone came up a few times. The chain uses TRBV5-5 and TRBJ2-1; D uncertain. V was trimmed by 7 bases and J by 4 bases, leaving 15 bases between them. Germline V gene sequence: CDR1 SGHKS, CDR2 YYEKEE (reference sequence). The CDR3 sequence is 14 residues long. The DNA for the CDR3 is TGTGCCAGCCAACTCCTGTCCTTTTACAATGAGCAGTTCTTC. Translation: CASQLLSFYNEQFF.

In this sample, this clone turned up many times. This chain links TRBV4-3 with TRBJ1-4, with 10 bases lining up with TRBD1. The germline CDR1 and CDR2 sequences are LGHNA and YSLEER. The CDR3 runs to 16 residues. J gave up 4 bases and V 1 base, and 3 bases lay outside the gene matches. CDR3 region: CASSQGQGAGNEKLFF. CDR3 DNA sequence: TGCGCCAGCAGCCAAGGACAGGGGGCCGGTAATGAAAAACTGTTTTTT.

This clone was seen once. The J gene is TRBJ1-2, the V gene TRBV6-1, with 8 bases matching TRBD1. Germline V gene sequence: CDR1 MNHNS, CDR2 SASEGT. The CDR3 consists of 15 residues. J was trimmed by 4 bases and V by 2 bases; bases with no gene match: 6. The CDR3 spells CASSEKTGEGYGYTF. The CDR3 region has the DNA TGTGCCAGCAGTGAAAAGACAGGGGAGGGCTATGGCTACACCTTC.

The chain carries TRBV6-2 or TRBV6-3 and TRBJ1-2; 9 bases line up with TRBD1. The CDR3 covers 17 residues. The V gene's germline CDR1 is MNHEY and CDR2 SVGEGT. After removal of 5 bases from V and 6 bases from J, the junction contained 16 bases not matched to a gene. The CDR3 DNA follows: TGTGCCAGCAGTCCCTTACAAAACAGGGGGCGGAACGATGGCTACACCTTC. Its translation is CASSPLQNRGRNDGYTF.

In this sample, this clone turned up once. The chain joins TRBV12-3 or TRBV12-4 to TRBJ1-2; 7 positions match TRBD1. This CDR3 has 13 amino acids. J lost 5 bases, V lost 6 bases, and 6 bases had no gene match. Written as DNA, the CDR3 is TGTGCCAGCAGCCACGGGACAGAGTATGGCTACACCTTC. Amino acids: CASSHGTEYGYTF.

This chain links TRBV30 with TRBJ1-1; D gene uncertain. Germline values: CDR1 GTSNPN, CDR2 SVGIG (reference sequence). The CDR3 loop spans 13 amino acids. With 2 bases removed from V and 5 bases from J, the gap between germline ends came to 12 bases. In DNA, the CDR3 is TGTGCCTGGAGTCCTTGGGGAGGGACTGAAGCTTTCTTT. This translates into CAWSPWGGTEAFF.

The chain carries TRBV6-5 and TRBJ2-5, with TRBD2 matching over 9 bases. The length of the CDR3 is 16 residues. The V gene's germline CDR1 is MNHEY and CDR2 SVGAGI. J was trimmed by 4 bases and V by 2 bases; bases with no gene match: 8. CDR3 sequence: CASSYGLLAGLETQYF. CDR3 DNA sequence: TGTGCCAGCAGTTACGGTCTGCTAGCGGGGTTAGAGACCCAGTACTTC.

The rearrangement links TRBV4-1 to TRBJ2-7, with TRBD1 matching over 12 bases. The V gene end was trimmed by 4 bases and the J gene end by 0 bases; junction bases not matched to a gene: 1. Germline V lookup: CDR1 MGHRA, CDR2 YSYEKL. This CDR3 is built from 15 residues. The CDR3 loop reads CASSPGQGASYEQYF. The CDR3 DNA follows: TGCGCCAGCAGCCCGGGACAGGGGGCCTCCTACGAGCAGTACTTC.

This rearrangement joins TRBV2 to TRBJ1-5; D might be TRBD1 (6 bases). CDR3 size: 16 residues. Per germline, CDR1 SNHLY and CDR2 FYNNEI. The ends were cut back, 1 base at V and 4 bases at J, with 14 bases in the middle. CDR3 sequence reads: CASSEGQEFGNQPQHF. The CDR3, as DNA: TGTGCCAGCAGTGAAGGACAGGAGTTTGGAAATCAGCCCCAGCATTTT.

The chain's CDR3 is CASSFDRVHPMNTEAFF. The DNA of the CDR3 is TGTGCCAGCAGCTTTGACAGGGTCCATCCCATGAACACTGAAGCTTTCTTT. This rearrangement joins TRBV7-8 to TRBJ1-1, with 7 bases aligning to TRBD1. V shed 3 bases, J shed 0 bases, and the junction held 10 bases outside the gene matches. The germline CDR1 and CDR2 sequences are SGHVS and FQNEAQ. The CDR3 has 17 residues.

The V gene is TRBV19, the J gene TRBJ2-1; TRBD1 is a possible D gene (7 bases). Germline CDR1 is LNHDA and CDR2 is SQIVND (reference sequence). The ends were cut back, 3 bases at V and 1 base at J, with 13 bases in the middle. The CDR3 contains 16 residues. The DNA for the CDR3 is TGTGCCAGTAGTATCCCGCAGGGGGGATCCTACAATGAGCAGTTCTTC. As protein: CASSIPQGGSYNEQFF.

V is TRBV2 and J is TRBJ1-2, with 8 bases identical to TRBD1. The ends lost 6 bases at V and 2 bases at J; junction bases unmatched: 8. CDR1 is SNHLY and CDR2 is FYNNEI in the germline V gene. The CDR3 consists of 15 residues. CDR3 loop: CASRGSDRANYGYTF. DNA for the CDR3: TGTGCCAGCAGGGGTTCGGACAGGGCCAACTATGGCTACACCTTC.

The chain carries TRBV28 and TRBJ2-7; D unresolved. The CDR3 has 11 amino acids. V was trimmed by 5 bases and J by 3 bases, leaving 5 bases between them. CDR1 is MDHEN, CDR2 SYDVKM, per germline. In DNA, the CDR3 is TGTGCCAGCAGTGTCAACTACGAGCAGTACTTC. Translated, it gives CASSVNYEQYF.

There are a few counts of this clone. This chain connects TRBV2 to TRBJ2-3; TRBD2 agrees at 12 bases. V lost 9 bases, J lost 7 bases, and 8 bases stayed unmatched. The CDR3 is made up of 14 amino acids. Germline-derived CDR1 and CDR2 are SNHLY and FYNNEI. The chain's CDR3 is CARESSGGENTQYF. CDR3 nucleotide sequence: TGTGCCAGGGAGTCTAGCGGGGGGGAAAATACGCAGTATTTT.

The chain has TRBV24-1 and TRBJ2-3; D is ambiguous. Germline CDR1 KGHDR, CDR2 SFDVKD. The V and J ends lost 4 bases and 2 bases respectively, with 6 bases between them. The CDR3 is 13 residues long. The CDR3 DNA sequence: TGTGCCACCAGTGAACCTACCACAGATACGCAGTATTTT. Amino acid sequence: CATSEPTTDTQYF.

This CDR3 is CASSQPSGTSGRSNTGELFF. DNA of the CDR3: TGCGCCAGCAGCCAACCCTCCGGGACTAGCGGTAGATCGAACACCGGGGAGCTGTTTTTT. The chain employs TRBV4-1 and TRBJ2-2, with 11 nucleotides matching TRBD2. The CDR3 covers 20 residues. Trimming took 2 bases from V and 0 from J; bases not matched to a gene: 11. Germline-derived CDR1 and CDR2 are MGHRA and YSYEKL.

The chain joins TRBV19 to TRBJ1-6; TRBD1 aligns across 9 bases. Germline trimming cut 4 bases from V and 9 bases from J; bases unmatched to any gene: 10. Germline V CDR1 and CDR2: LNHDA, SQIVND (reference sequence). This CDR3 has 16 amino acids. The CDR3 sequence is CASSSGQGRGISPLHF. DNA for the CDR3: TGTGCCAGTAGTAGCGGACAGGGGCGCGGGATTTCACCCCTCCACTTT.

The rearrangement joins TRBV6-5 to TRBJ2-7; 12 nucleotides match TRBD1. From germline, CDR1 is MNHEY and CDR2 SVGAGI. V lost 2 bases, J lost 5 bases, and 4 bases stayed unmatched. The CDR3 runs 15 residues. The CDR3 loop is CASSYAGQGAHEQYF. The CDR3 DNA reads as TGTGCCAGCAGTTACGCGGGACAGGGGGCTCACGAGCAGTACTTC.

DNA for the CDR3: TGTGCCAGCAGCTTTGGACAGTATAATTCACCCCTCCACTTT. Protein sequence: CASSFGQYNSPLHF. This chain uses TRBV5-4 with TRBJ1-6; D might be TRBD1 (6 bases). Trimming left V 2 bases short and J 4 bases short, with 7 bases between. Per germline, CDR1 SGHNT and CDR2 YYREEE (reference sequence). There are 14 residues in the CDR3.